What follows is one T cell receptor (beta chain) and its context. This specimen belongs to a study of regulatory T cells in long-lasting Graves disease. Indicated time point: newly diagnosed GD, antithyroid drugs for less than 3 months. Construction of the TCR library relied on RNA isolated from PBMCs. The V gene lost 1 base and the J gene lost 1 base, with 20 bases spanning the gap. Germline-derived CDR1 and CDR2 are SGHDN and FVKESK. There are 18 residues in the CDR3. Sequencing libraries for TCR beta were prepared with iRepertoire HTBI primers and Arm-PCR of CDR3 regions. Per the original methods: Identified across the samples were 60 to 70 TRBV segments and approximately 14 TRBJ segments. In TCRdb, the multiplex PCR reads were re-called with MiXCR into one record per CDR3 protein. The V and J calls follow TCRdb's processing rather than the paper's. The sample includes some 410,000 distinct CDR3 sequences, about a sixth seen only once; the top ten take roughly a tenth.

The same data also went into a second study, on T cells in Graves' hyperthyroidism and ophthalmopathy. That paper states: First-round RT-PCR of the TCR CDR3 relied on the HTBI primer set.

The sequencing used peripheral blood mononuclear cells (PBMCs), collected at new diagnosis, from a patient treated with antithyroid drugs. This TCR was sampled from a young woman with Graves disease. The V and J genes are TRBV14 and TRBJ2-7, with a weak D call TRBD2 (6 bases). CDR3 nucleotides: TGTGCCAGCAGCCAAGGGAGAGGAAGACTAGACTCATCCTACGAGCAGTACTTC. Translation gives CASSQGRGRLDSSYEQYF. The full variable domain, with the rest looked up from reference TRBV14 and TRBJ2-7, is EAGVTQFPSHSVIEKGQTVTLRCDPISGHDNLYWYRRVMGKEIKFLLHFVKESKQDESGMPNNRFLAERTGGTYSTLKVQPAELEDSGVYFCASSQGRGRLDSSYEQYFGPGTRLTVT.